The clone carrying this T cell receptor beta chain was recorded at least ten times. Both iRepertoire HTBI primers and Arm-PCR of CDR3 regions were used to build the TCR beta libraries. TCRdb re-called the multiplex PCR reads through MiXCR, storing one row per CDR3 protein. The data contain approximately 440,000 distinct CDR3 sequences, under 20% of them singletons. The sample comes from a study of regulatory T cells in long-lasting Graves disease. Trimming cost V 3 bases and J 8 bases; bases outside gene matches: 13. Germline assignment: CDR1 SGHRS and CDR2 YFSETQ. The CDR3 runs to 17 residues. Regarding time point: newly diagnosed GD, antithyroid drugs for less than 3 months. Researchers made the TCR library from RNA that was extracted from PBMCs. These data were also reused for a study on T cells in Graves' hyperthyroidism and ophthalmopathy.

This TCR came from a man in his forties with Graves disease. The sample was peripheral blood mononuclear cells (PBMCs), taken at new diagnosis, from a patient treated with antithyroid drugs. The genes are TRBV5-1 and TRBJ2-1, with 11 bases matching TRBD2. The DNA for the CDR3 is TGCGCCAGCAGCTATACAGGGCCTAGCGGGAGGAAGGATGAGCAGTTCTTC. Translated: CASSYTGPSGRKDEQFF.